The 23 T cell receptor beta chains listed next were all sequenced from one sample in a study of T cells in Graves' hyperthyroidism and ophthalmopathy (dated by TCRdb to about 2019). Libraries came from multiplex PCR. The instrument was an Illumina HiSeq 2000. The TCR beta CDR3 regions were amplified from RNA transcripts. For the first round of RT-PCR on the TCR CDR3, the HTBI primer set was used together with the Qiagen OneStep RT-PCR kit. The public sequencing data were trimmed at Q25 with fastp and processed into clonotypes with MiXCR by TCRdb, which kept only in-frame beta chains. Each CDR3 protein gets just one entry, which takes the most common genes and DNA from the rows behind it. In this sample the table shows over 650,000 distinct CDR3 sequences, about 17% of which occur a single time. The ten biggest clones cover over 7.5% of the sample. The sequencing input was blood. The receptors were sampled from a man between 18 and 35 years old with Graves' hyperthyroidism.

The sample holds one count of this clonotype. The rearrangement links TRBV6-1 to TRBJ2-5, with TRBD2 matching over 7 bases. In germline, CDR1 is MNHNS, CDR2 SASEGT. The J segment lost 2 bases and the V segment lost 6 bases, leaving 6 bases of the junction unmatched. This CDR3 contains 14 residues. DNA for the CDR3: TGTGCCAGCAGGGGCTCGCGGGGGCAAGAGACCCAGTACTTC. It is translated as CASRGSRGQETQYF.

About this clonotype itself: A much more abundant neighbour one base away suggests this may be a read error. V gene TRBV20-1 combines with J gene TRBJ2-7, with TRBD2 matching over 13 bases. The CDR3 has 17 amino acids. The V segment lost 2 bases and the J segment 5 bases; nucleotides outside the gene matches: 12. Germline CDR1 reads DFQATT; CDR2 reads SNEGSKA (reference sequence). The CDR3 DNA is TGCAGTGCTAGAACCGGGACTAGCGGGAAAGGCCCGCACGAGCAGTACTTC. As protein: CSARTGTSGKGPHEQYF.

This rearrangement joins TRBV20-1 to TRBJ2-7; D unclear. There are 11 residues in the CDR3. The germline V gene encodes CDR1 DFQATT and CDR2 SNEGSKA (reference sequence). The CDR3 DNA reads TGCAGCGCTGTTCAGGCCTACGAGCAGTACTTC. It translates to CSAVQAYEQYF.

The chain is built from TRBV3-1 and TRBJ1-2; 7 positions match TRBD1. This CDR3 is built from 13 residues. Germline V gene data show CDR1 as LGHDT and CDR2 as YNNKEL (reference sequence). The V and J ends lost 4 bases and 6 bases, in that order; junction bases with no gene match: 5. The DNA for the CDR3 is TGTGCCAGCAGCCTGGGACAGACCAATGGCTACACCTTC. This codes for CASSLGQTNGYTF.

This clonotype has just a few counts. The V and J genes are TRBV20-1 and TRBJ2-7; TRBD1 aligns across 9 bases. Trimming cost V 7 bases and J 7 bases; bases outside gene matches: 14. The CDR3 runs 14 residues. CDR1 DFQATT and CDR2 SNEGSKA come from the germline V gene (reference sequence). CDR3 loop: CSERGDRDSLEQYF. CDR3 bases: TGCAGTGAAAGGGGGGACAGGGACTCCTTAGAGCAGTACTTC.

This clonotype was picked up a small number of times. The V call is TRBV20-1, the J call TRBJ2-7; D might be TRBD2 (5 bases). Germline CDR1 DFQATT, CDR2 SNEGSKA (reference sequence). The CDR3 has 12 amino acids. Trimming stripped 4 bases from V and 3 bases from J, with 10 bases between. The CDR3: CSATLTNYEQYF. CDR3 DNA: TGCAGTGCTACCCTGACTAACTACGAGCAGTACTTC.

The chain uses TRBV12-3 or TRBV12-4 and TRBJ1-4, with D perhaps matching TRBD1 (6 bases). Deletions cut 3 bases from V and 11 bases from J, with 19 bases between. The CDR3 has 15 amino acids. In DNA, the CDR3 is TGTGCCAGCAGTTTGGGGGGGCCGGCTTTGACGAAACTGTTTTTT. Protein product: CASSLGGPALTKLFF.

A few counts support this clonotype. The junction departs from the called germline gene at one end, perhaps through a read error. The chain is built from TRBV7-2 and TRBJ2-3, with a tentative D call TRBD2 (5 bases). Germline values: CDR1 SGHTA, CDR2 FQGNSA. This CDR3 has 15 residues. The CDR3 here is CASTLSRTSTDTQYF. CDR3 coding DNA: TGTGCCAGCACCTTATCTAGGACTTCCACAGATACGCAGTATTTT.

This clonotype was observed a handful of times. The chain has TRBV24-1 and TRBJ2-3; the match to TRBD2 covers 9 bases. The CDR3 loop spans 17 amino acids. The V gene end was trimmed by 3 bases and the J gene end by 4 bases; junction bases not matched to a gene: 10. CDR1 and CDR2 from the germline V gene are KGHDR and SFDVKD. The CDR3 spells CATSDAVAGGHPDTQYF. As DNA, the CDR3 is TGTGCCACCAGTGATGCCGTTGCGGGAGGGCACCCAGATACGCAGTATTTT.

The table lists this clonotype with many counts. The rearrangement joins TRBV5-1 to TRBJ1-2; 7 bases line up with TRBD1. V was clipped by 7 bases and J by 2 bases; unmatched bases: 5. Germline loops: CDR1 SGHRS, CDR2 YFSETQ. The CDR3 is made up of 13 amino acids. CDR3 in amino acids: CASGGQDNYGYTF. The CDR3 nucleotides are TGCGCCAGCGGAGGACAGGACAACTATGGCTACACCTTC.

This chain links TRBV6-1 with TRBJ2-5; D might be TRBD1 or TRBD2, each matching 5 bases. Germline CDR1 MNHNS, CDR2 SASEGT. This CDR3 is 14 amino acids long. V lost 1 base to trimming and J lost 9 bases, with 15 bases between them. The CDR3 DNA sequence: TGTGCCAGCAGTGAAGTCTGGGACCCCGAGGCCCAGTACTTC. Translating it yields CASSEVWDPEAQYF.

CDR3 region: CASSATQGTNEKLFF. The CDR3, as DNA: TGTGCCAGCAGTGCGACACAGGGAACTAATGAAAAACTGTTTTTT. The chain couples TRBV27 to TRBJ1-4; tentative D call: TRBD1 (6 bases). The CDR3 length is 15 residues. The germline V gene has CDR1 MNHEY and CDR2 SMNVEV (reference sequence). V shed 5 bases and J shed 1 base, with 11 bases lying between them.

Points on this clonotype: Since no conserved phenylalanine or tryptophan closes the CDR3, a read error is the likely cause. This chain links TRBV12-3 or TRBV12-4 with TRBJ2-7, with D possibly matching TRBD2 (6 bases). The CDR3 loop spans 15 amino acids. V was trimmed by 10 bases and J by 0 bases, leaving 19 bases between them. The DNA of the CDR3 is TGTGCCACCCAGGATGGCGGGACCCGCTCCTACGAGCAGTACTTA. This codes for CATQDGGTRSYEQYL.

This clonotype was recorded a few times. The chain carries TRBV6-2 or TRBV6-3 and TRBJ2-3; 7 bases agree with TRBD1. The germline gives CDR1 MNHEY, CDR2 SVGEGT. V shed 6 bases, J shed 1 base, and the junction held 7 bases outside the gene matches. This CDR3 region has 15 residues. In DNA form, the CDR3 reads TGTGCCAGCAGAGCTCACAGGGGAGGCACAGATACGCAGTATTTT. Translated: CASRAHRGGTDTQYF.

The table lists this clonotype with a few counts. The V gene is TRBV29-1, the J gene TRBJ1-1, with D maybe TRBD1 (6 bases). The CDR3 consists of 14 residues. Germline V gene lookup returns CDR1 SQVTM and CDR2 ANQGSEA. Trimming took 4 bases from V and 7 from J, leaving 19 bases between them. The CDR3 spells CSVVEDSWLGEAFF. The DNA of the CDR3 is TGCAGCGTTGTGGAGGACAGTTGGTTGGGTGAAGCTTTCTTT.

This clonotype was seen many times. The rearrangement links TRBV12-3 or TRBV12-4 to TRBJ2-3; D is possibly TRBD2 (5 bases). This CDR3 is 15 amino acids long. The germline V and J ends were trimmed by 3 bases and 2 bases, with 12 bases remaining between them. DNA of the CDR3: TGTGCCAGCAGTTTGGGTCCGGGGAACACAGATACGCAGTATTTT. This encodes CASSLGPGNTDTQYF.

This clonotype has ten or more counts. The chain joins TRBV18 to TRBJ1-1; D unresolved. V was clipped by 1 base and J by 0 bases, with 6 bases between them. The CDR3 runs 14 residues. From germline, CDR1 is KGHSH and CDR2 LQKENI. Here the CDR3 DNA reads TGTGCCAGCTCACCACGACGGGTGAACACTGAAGCTTTCTTT. Its translation: CASSPRRVNTEAFF.

The sample holds a few counts of this clonotype. This may be a read error, as it is one base from a much larger clone. Here the CDR3 omits its conserved ending phenylalanine or tryptophan, so a read error is the likely source. The chain's CDR3 is CASSASSGQHQPQHL. For the CDR3, the DNA is TGTGCCAGCAGTGCAAGTTCAGGACAACATCAGCCCCAGCATCTT. The chain combines TRBV2 with TRBJ1-5, with a weak D call TRBD1 (5 bases). Trimming removed 4 bases from V and 5 bases from J, with 15 bases in between. The CDR3 sequence is 15 residues long. CDR1 SNHLY and CDR2 FYNNEI come from the germline V gene.

This chain connects TRBV18 to TRBJ2-2; weak D call: TRBD1 (7 bases). The CDR3 runs 15 residues. Per the germline V gene, CDR1 is KGHSH and CDR2 is LQKENI. The V and J ends lost 0 bases and 4 bases respectively, with 9 bases between them. The CDR3 coding sequence is TGTGCCAGCTCACCACCGCAGGGGGGCACCGGGGAGCTGTTTTTT. This codes for CASSPPQGGTGELFF. The complete variable domain, with remaining parts taken from reference TRBV18 and TRBJ2-2, reads NAGVMQNPRHLVRRRGQEARLRCSPMKGHSHVYWYRQLPEEGLKFMVYLQKENIIDESGMPKERFSAEFPKEGPSILRIQQVVRGDSAAYFCASSPPQGGTGELFFGEGSRLTVL.

In its sample, this clonotype was seen many times. V gene TRBV28 combines with J gene TRBJ2-7; D gene ambiguous. Germline CDR1 and CDR2: MDHEN and SYDVKM. With 2 bases removed from V and 2 bases from J, the gap between germline ends came to 10 bases. CDR3 length equals 14 residues. The CDR3 sequence is CASSLGGSTYEQYF. The CDR3 DNA reads as TGTGCCAGCAGTTTAGGTGGCAGCACCTACGAGCAGTACTTC.

The chain joins TRBV20-1 to TRBJ2-3; 9 bases fit TRBD2. The J segment lost 2 bases and the V segment lost 6 bases, leaving 6 bases of the junction unmatched. CDR1 is DFQATT and CDR2 is SNEGSKA in the germline V gene (reference sequence). This CDR3 contains 14 residues. CDR3 sequence (DNA): TGCAGTGCCCTGAGCGGGGGGATCACAGATACGCAGTATTTT. It is translated as CSALSGGITDTQYF.

CDR3 loop: CSVDTRTSTDTQYF. The CDR3 bases are TGCAGCGTTGATACACGGACTAGCACAGATACGCAGTATTTT. The chain links TRBV29-1 to TRBJ2-3; D might be TRBD2 (5 bases). This CDR3 has 14 residues. Trimming removed 3 bases from V and 0 bases from J, with 10 bases in between. Germline V gene lookup returns CDR1 SQVTM and CDR2 ANQGSEA.

The sample holds many counts of this clonotype. The rearrangement links TRBV20-1 to TRBJ1-5; D gene unclear. Germline lookup yields CDR1 DFQATT and CDR2 SNEGSKA (reference sequence). With 6 bases removed from V and 0 bases from J, the gap between germline ends came to 6 bases. The CDR3 contains 12 residues. The CDR3 here is CSAKNSNQPQHF. The CDR3 bases are TGCAGTGCCAAAAATAGCAATCAGCCCCAGCATTTT.